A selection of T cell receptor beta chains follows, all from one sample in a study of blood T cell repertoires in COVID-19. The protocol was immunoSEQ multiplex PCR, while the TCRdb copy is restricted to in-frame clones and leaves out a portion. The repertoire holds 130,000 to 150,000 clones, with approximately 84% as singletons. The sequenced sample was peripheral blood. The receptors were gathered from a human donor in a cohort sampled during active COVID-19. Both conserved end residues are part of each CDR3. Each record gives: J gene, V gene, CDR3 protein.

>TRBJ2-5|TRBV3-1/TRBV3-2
CASSQELAGGVFGTQYF
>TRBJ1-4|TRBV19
CASTPGQGRGEKLFF
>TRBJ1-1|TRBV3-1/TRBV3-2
CASSQKPISEAFF
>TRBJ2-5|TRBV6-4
CASSGRARMNLKTQYF
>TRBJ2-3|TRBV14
CASSLLPGLAGGSTDTQYF
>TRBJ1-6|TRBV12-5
CASGLTGTDSPLHF
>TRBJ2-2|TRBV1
CTSSTRRETQNTGELFF
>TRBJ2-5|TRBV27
CASSQGQGVWETQYF
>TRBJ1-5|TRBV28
CASSSWKTGVRGNQPQHF
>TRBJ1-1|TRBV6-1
CASSEATGQSNTEAFF
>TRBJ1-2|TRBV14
CASSPGTGEDYGYTF
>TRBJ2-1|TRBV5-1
CASSTGVYNEQFF
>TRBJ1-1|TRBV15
CATSRGRRQAFF
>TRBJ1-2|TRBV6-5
CASSRDREAYGYTF
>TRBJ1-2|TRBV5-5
CASSQPGQGAYGYTF
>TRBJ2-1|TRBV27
CASSGTGFNNEQFF
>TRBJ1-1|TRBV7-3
CASSLNAGFEAFF
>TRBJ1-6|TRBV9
CASSVGTGNSPLHF
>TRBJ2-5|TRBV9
CASSGTGETQYF
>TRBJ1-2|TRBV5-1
CASSLGPENYGYTF
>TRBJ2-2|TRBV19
CASSIGGELWTGELFF
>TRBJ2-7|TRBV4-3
CASSQGSGEQYF
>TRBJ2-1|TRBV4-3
CASSRSSGPPYNEQFF
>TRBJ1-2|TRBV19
CASSVRDRVGGYTF
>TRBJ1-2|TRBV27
CASSFRAGYGYTF
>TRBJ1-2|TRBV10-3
CAIGTGGNYGYTF
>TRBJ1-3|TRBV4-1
CASSQDRAGMPAAGNTIYF
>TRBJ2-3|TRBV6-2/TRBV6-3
CASSYSGGGRMDTQYF
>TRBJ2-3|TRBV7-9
CASSLGAGLTDTQYF
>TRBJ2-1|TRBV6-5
CASSYSGTDSYNEQFF
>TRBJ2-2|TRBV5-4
CASSLGTGNTGELFF
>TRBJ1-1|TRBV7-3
CTSSFKPNTEAFF
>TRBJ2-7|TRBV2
CASSEDMAGTYEQYF
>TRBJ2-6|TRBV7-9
CASSLTGAGANVLTF
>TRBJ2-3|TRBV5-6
CASSLVAGPSTDTQYF
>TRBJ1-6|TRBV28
CASRPTGGSGNSPLHF
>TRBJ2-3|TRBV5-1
CASSVGSPPDTQYF
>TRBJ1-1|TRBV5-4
CASSPGGGQGARGTEAFF
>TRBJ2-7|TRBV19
CASSTRHSYEQYF
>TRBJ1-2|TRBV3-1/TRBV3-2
CASSQGQGHNYGYTF
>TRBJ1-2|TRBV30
CAWSVTGVRGYTF
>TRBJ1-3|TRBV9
CASSVGTGVPFLSGNTIYF
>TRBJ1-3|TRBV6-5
CASRQGSSGNTIYF
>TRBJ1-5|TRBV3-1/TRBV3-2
CASSQGHSNQPQHF
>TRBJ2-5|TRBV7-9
CASSLVVGRTRETQYF
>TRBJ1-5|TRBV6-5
CASRIGQGAYQPQHF
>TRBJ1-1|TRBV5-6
CASSLGTVSENTEAFF
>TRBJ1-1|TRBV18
CASSPSAGTRNTEAFF
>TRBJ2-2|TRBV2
CASRTDRGGGELFF
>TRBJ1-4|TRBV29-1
CSIRGQGRNEKLFF
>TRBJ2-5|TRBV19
CASSIDHRDSHGTQYF
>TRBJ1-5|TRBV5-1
CASSLGGNNQPQHF
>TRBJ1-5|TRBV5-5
CASSYFGGMGDQPQHF